This T cell receptor (beta chain) was recorded in a study of T-cell reconstitution after alpha-beta-depleted transplantation in children. Library preparation (for TCRbeta) was performed with unique molecular identifiers. One entry per CDR3 protein, called by TCRdb with MiXCR from the PCR reads. The data show about 600,000 distinct CDR3 sequences, with under 12% seen just once and approximately 4.1% held by the top ten. Trimming shortened V by 3 bases and J by 6 bases, and 20 bases separated the two germline ends. The CDR3 is made up of 17 amino acids. From germline, CDR1 is KGHDR and CDR2 SFDVKD. The sequence was obtained from a human donor who donated a stem cell graft to a child with acute myeloid leukemia. This specimen was PBMCs from the stem cell graft donor, taken from the stem cell graft. The chain is built from TRBV24-1 and TRBJ2-1, with D possibly matching TRBD2 (6 bases). The CDR3 DNA follows: TGTGCCACCAGTGATAAAAAAAGACTAGGTTGGGGCAATGAGCAGTTCTTC. Translated: CATSDKKRLGWGNEQFF.